The 15 T cell receptor beta chains given below trace back to one sample, sequenced in a study of Graves' ophthalmopathy and Graves' hyperthyroidism. Amplification from RNA transcripts yielded the TCR beta CDR3 regions. Amplification began with first-round RT-PCR using HTBI primers, then second-round multiplex PCR was performed. TCRdb re-analysed the multiplex PCR reads in MiXCR, keeping a single row per CDR3 protein. The data hold 580,000 or so distinct CDR3 sequences, with about 35% observed a single time. The sequencing sample was made of peripheral blood or thyroid tissue (not recorded which). The receptors derive from an adult man with Graves' hyperthyroidism.

This clonotype was seen repeatedly, ten times or more. The chain is built from TRBV19 and TRBJ2-7; D not resolved. Trimming removed 1 base at V and 7 bases at J, with 11 bases between. Per the germline V gene, CDR1 is LNHDA and CDR2 is SQIVND (reference sequence). The length of the CDR3 is 13 residues. The CDR3 loop reads CASSIGTPAEQYF. For the CDR3, the DNA is TGTGCCAGTAGTATAGGCACTCCGGCGGAGCAGTACTTC.

Only a few counts were recorded for this clonotype. This chain uses TRBV6-4 with TRBJ1-1; TRBD1 aligns across 8 bases. The CDR3 consists of 17 residues. Trimming removed 4 bases from V and 0 bases from J; junction bases left unmatched: 10. Germline V gene lookup returns CDR1 MRHNA and CDR2 SNTAGT. The CDR3 spells CASSVQDREGVNTEAFF. In DNA, the CDR3 is TGTGCCAGCAGTGTCCAGGACAGGGAGGGAGTGAACACTGAAGCTTTCTTT.

This clonotype occurred many times. The V gene is TRBV5-8, the J gene TRBJ2-5; D call uncertain. CDR1 and CDR2 (germline): SGHTS, YDEGEE. This CDR3 comprises 13 residues. V was pared by 0 bases and J by 3 bases, with 6 bases between. CDR3 in amino acids: CASSLDPKETQYF. The CDR3 DNA reads TGTGCCAGCAGCTTGGACCCAAAAGAGACCCAGTACTTC.

In its sample, this clonotype was seen many times. CDR3 in amino acids: CSAGPTGELFF. In DNA, the CDR3 is TGCAGCGCAGGGCCCACCGGGGAGCTGTTTTTT. V and J are TRBV29-1 and TRBJ2-2; D may be TRBD1 (5 bases). This CDR3 region has 11 residues. V shed 7 bases and J shed 4 bases, with 7 bases lying between them. The V gene's germline CDR1 is SQVTM and CDR2 ANQGSEA.

This clonotype was recorded at least ten times. The DNA for the CDR3 is TGTGCCAGCAGCTTATACCCCTTCGGAACAGGGCATAGCGAGGAGCAGTACTTC. It is translated as CASSLYPFGTGHSEEQYF. The V gene is TRBV7-9, the J gene TRBJ2-7; tentative D call: TRBD1 (6 bases). Trimming took off 2 bases at V and 7 bases at J, with 27 bases between the two ends. Germline-derived CDR1 and CDR2 are SEHNR and FQNEAQ (reference sequence). The CDR3 spans 18 residues.

Worth noting for this clonotype: A read error may be the cause here, since a much bigger clone is one base away. V usage is TRBV7-9 and J usage is TRBJ1-4; D ambiguous. The germline V and J ends were trimmed by 5 bases and 5 bases, with 15 bases remaining between them. CDR3 length equals 15 residues. Per the germline V gene, CDR1 is SEHNR and CDR2 is FQNEAQ (reference sequence). The CDR3 DNA sequence: TGTGCCAGCAGCCGGTCGAGGGTTTGGAATGAAAAACTGTTTTTT. Translation: CASSRSRVWNEKLFF.

The sample holds many counts of this clonotype. This chain links TRBV19 with TRBJ1-5, with D unclear. V was clipped by 3 bases and J by 4 bases, with 7 bases between them. Germline values: CDR1 LNHDA, CDR2 SQIVND (reference sequence). This CDR3 contains 13 residues. For the CDR3, the DNA is TGTGCCAGTAGTATTTACAGAAATCAGCCCCAGCATTTT. The encoded protein is CASSIYRNQPQHF. The entire variable domain, with the rest obtained from reference TRBV19 and TRBJ1-5, is as follows: DGGITQSPKYLFRKEGQNVTLSCEQNLNHDAMYWYRQDPGQGLRLIYYSQIVNDFQKGDIAEGYSVSREKKESFPLTVTSAQKNPTAFYLCASSIYRNQPQHFGDGTRLSIL.

A note on this clonotype: An end of the junction differs from the germline gene, which may be a read error. The chain carries TRBV6-1 and TRBJ1-2, with TRBD1 identical over 9 bases. Germline V gives CDR1 MNHNS, CDR2 SASEGT. The CDR3 is 12 residues long. In DNA, the CDR3 is TGCACTTCAGGACAGGGGCGGTATGGCTACACCTTC. It translates to CTSGQGRYGYTF.

This clonotype was counted at least ten times. The chain combines TRBV6-5 with TRBJ1-5; 7 positions agree with TRBD1. CDR1 is MNHEY, CDR2 SVGAGI, per germline. This CDR3 comprises 15 residues. Germline trimming cut 0 bases from V and 3 bases from J; bases unmatched to any gene: 2. CDR3 DNA: TGTGCCAGCAGTTACTCGGGACAGCACAATCAGCCCCAGCATTTT. This codes for CASSYSGQHNQPQHF.

The V call is TRBV7-2, the J call TRBJ2-5; 13 bases map to TRBD2. The length of the CDR3 is 16 residues. The V gene end was trimmed by 4 bases and the J gene end by 5 bases; junction bases not matched to a gene: 7. Per germline, CDR1 SGHTA and CDR2 FQGNSA. The CDR3 coding sequence is TGTGCCAGCAGCTCCGGGACTAGCGGGGAGCGGGAGACCCAGTACTTC. Translation gives CASSSGTSGERETQYF.

In this sample, this clonotype turned up a few times. V usage is TRBV7-8 and J usage is TRBJ2-7, with D unresolved. The CDR3 runs 15 residues. With 0 bases removed from V and 1 base from J, the gap between germline ends came to 10 bases. Per germline, CDR1 SGHVS and CDR2 FQNEAQ. CDR3 amino acids: CASSLAVQNSYEQYF. CDR3 bases: TGTGCCAGCAGCTTAGCGGTTCAGAATTCCTACGAGCAGTACTTC.

This clonotype was detected many times. This sequence joins TRBV12-3 or TRBV12-4 and TRBJ2-2; 7 bases agree with TRBD2. This CDR3 has 14 amino acids. V shed 8 bases and J 7 bases; nucleotides not matched to a gene: 10. Here the CDR3 reads CASAVGGSGGELFF. The CDR3 DNA reads TGTGCCAGCGCCGTCGGGGGGTCGGGCGGGGAGCTGTTTTTT.

This clonotype occurred a few times. The junction and the germline gene differ at one end; a read error may be behind it. V usage is TRBV10-3 and J usage is TRBJ1-2; unclear D gene. Germline lookup yields CDR1 ENHRY and CDR2 SYGVKD. The CDR3 runs to 14 residues. CDR3 sequence (DNA): TGTGCCAGCAGTTACAACGGGCCCTCGGGGGGCTACACCTTC. Translation gives CASSYNGPSGGYTF.

This clonotype was seen many times. The rearrangement joins TRBV25-1 to TRBJ1-6, with unresolved D. Germline CDR1 is MGHDK and CDR2 is SYGVNS. This CDR3 region has 14 residues. V was pared by 2 bases and J by 13 bases, with 15 bases between. The CDR3 region is CASSESLRVGPLHF. DNA for the CDR3: TGTGCCAGCAGTGAAAGCCTGAGGGTGGGTCCCCTCCACTTT.

This clonotype was picked up many times. This rearrangement joins TRBV2 to TRBJ2-7; D ambiguous. Germline CDR1 SNHLY, CDR2 FYNNEI. The CDR3 spans 12 residues. Trimming took 6 bases from V and 6 from J, leaving 12 bases between them. DNA of the CDR3: TGTGCCAGCAGCCTCAGTAAGGTCGAGCAGTACTTC. Translated: CASSLSKVEQYF.